The 7 T cell receptor beta chains listed next were all sequenced from one sample in a study of post-analysis software for immune sequencing data. General study findings and limits: Roughly five TRBV segments were significantly more frequent in patients than in controls. TRBV5-6, TRBV5-1 and TRBV20-1 were among these segments.

Unique molecular identifiers featured in each of the TCR beta cDNA libraries. Via MiXCR, TCRdb re-called the PCR reads, giving one row per CDR3 protein. The sample holds some 700,000 distinct CDR3 sequences, more than 50% seen once. No antigen is known for these receptors. The specimen sequenced was blood. The receptors stem from a girl aged 2 to 10 with multiple sclerosis.

This rearrangement joins TRBV7-8 to TRBJ1-2; D perhaps matches TRBD1 (5 bases). V lost 4 bases, J lost 10 bases, and 16 bases lay in between. Germline V gene data show CDR1 as SGHVS and CDR2 as FQNEAQ. CDR3 size: 13 residues. In nucleotides, the CDR3 is TGTGCCAGCAGCTGGGACCTGCCGGGGGACTACACCTTC. Translation gives CASSWDLPGDYTF.

The rearrangement uses TRBV7-9 and TRBJ2-1; D remains unclear. The CDR3 sequence is 15 residues long. Deletions cut 1 base from V and 3 bases from J, with 10 bases between. The V gene's germline CDR1 is SEHNR and CDR2 FQNEAQ (reference sequence). The CDR3 is CASSLGPANYNEQFF. The CDR3 nucleotides read TGTGCCAGCAGCTTAGGGCCTGCCAACTACAATGAGCAGTTCTTC.

J is TRBJ1-5 and V is TRBV6-6; D ambiguous. The CDR3 consists of 13 residues. Germline CDR1 MNHNY, CDR2 SVGAGI (reference sequence). Trimming pared 8 bases from V and 2 bases from J, leaving 10 bases between. CDR3: CASFPGGNQPQHF. The CDR3 region has the DNA TGTGCCAGCTTCCCTGGGGGCAATCAGCCCCAGCATTTT.

J is TRBJ2-7 and V is TRBV20-1; 8 bases line up with TRBD1. The CDR3 is made up of 11 amino acids. Trimming at V came to 6 bases and at J to 5 bases, leaving 3 bases not matched to a gene. Germline V gene data show CDR1 as DFQATT and CDR2 as SNEGSKA (reference sequence). CDR3 region: CSAVTGDEQYF. The DNA for the CDR3 is TGCAGTGCGGTGACAGGGGACGAGCAGTACTTC.

The V and J genes are TRBV29-1 and TRBJ2-1, with a possible D match to TRBD2 (7 bases). Germline CDR1 and CDR2: SQVTM and ANQGSEA. V shed 0 bases and J shed 0 bases, with 9 bases lying between them. This CDR3 comprises 15 residues. CDR3 amino acids: CSVEERGPSYNEQFF. CDR3 nucleotides: TGCAGCGTTGAAGAGCGGGGGCCCTCCTACAATGAGCAGTTCTTC.

In nucleotides, the CDR3 is TGTGCCAGCAGCCAACGTGCAGGCCCTAACTATGGCTACACCTTC. This gives the protein CASSQRAGPNYGYTF. V usage is TRBV4-2 and J usage is TRBJ1-2, with D unresolved. The CDR3 length is 15 residues. Germline V lookup: CDR1 LGHNA, CDR2 YNFKEQ. V was pared by 2 bases and J by 0 bases, with 10 bases between.

In the case of this clonotype: The junction differs from germline at one of its ends, possibly a read error. This chain connects TRBV6-2 or TRBV6-3 to TRBJ2-5; possible D gene TRBD2, 6 bases. The CDR3 extends over 16 amino acids. The V gene's germline CDR1 is MNHEY and CDR2 SVGEGT. The DNA of the CDR3 is TGCGACAGCAGTTACAGGACTATGAGGACCCAAGAGACCCAGTACTTC. It encodes CDSSYRTMRTQETQYF.